These 17 T cell receptor beta chains originate from one sample sequenced in a study of blood T cell repertoires in COVID-19. Clones were read by immunoSEQ multiplex PCR, and TCRdb kept only the in-frame ones, dropping some. The sample includes some 190,000 clones, about 82% of them seen just once. Sequencing was performed on PBMCs or T cells enriched from blood (not recorded which). The receptors were gathered from a man aged 35 to 55 with acute COVID-19.

This sequence joins TRBV7-3 and TRBJ2-3; 9 positions agree with TRBD2. Germline V gene sequence: CDR1 SGHTA, CDR2 FQGTGA. Unmatched junction bases numbered 9, after V lost 1 base and J lost 4 bases. This CDR3 is 17 amino acids long. CDR3 loop: CASSLRASGISADTQYF. The CDR3 DNA sequence: TGTGCCAGCAGCTTAAGGGCTAGCGGGATCTCCGCAGATACGCAGTATTTT.

Only a few counts were recorded for this clone. The V gene is TRBV21-1, the J gene TRBJ2-5; the tabulated D call, TRBD1, remains unverified against the DNA. TRBV21-1 is described as a pseudogene. The length of the CDR3 is 15 residues. CDR3 loop: CASSKGGQEKETQYF. The DNA of the CDR3 is TGTGCCAGCAGCAAAGGGGGACAGGAGAAAGAGACCCAGTACTTC.

This clone has just one count. The chain is built from TRBV27 and TRBJ2-1; TRBD2 might be the D (5 bases). V lost 5 bases and J lost 0, with 11 bases in between. Germline V lookup: CDR1 MNHEY, CDR2 SMNVEV (reference sequence). The CDR3 is 15 amino acids. The chain's CDR3 is CASSLEGSSYNEQFF. CDR3 nucleotides: TGTGCCAGCAGTCTCGAAGGGAGCTCCTACAATGAGCAGTTCTTC.

The rearrangement uses TRBV9 and TRBJ2-2; TRBD2 matches at 7 bases. The CDR3 runs to 14 residues. In germline, CDR1 is SGDLS, CDR2 YYNGEE. V was clipped by 8 bases and J by 3 bases; unmatched bases: 7. The CDR3 coding sequence is TGTGCCAGTGGGAGCGGGACCTACACCGGGGAGCTGTTTTTT. Its protein product is CASGSGTYTGELFF.

This clone was found once. The chain employs TRBV5-8 and TRBJ2-5; D uncertain. Per the germline V gene, CDR1 is SGHTS and CDR2 is YDEGEE. CDR3 size: 13 residues. V lost 1 base, J lost 9 bases, and 13 bases lay in between. Here the CDR3 reads CASSLYSSAAQYF. The CDR3 DNA reads as TGTGCCAGCAGCTTGTACAGTTCAGCCGCCCAGTACTTC.

The chain employs TRBV19 and TRBJ1-1; 8 bases match TRBD1. The CDR3 has 16 residues. J was trimmed by 1 base and V by 6 bases; bases with no gene match: 10. The V gene's germline CDR1 is LNHDA and CDR2 SQIVND (reference sequence). CDR3 loop: CASRRGQGKPNTEAFF. DNA of the CDR3: TGTGCCAGTAGGAGAGGACAGGGAAAGCCGAACACTGAAGCTTTCTTT. Variable domain in full (rest from reference TRBV19 and TRBJ1-1): DGGITQSPKYLFRKEGQNVTLSCEQNLNHDAMYWYRQDPGQGLRLIYYSQIVNDFQKGDIAEGYSVSREKKESFPLTVTSAQKNPTAFYLCASRRGQGKPNTEAFFGQGTRLTVV.

This clone was observed a few times. The chain links TRBV28 to TRBJ1-2; a possible D gene is TRBD1 (5 bases). CDR1 is MDHEN and CDR2 is SYDVKM in the germline V gene. The CDR3 is made up of 14 amino acids. Trimming took 2 bases from V and 0 from J, leaving 7 bases between them. The CDR3 DNA sequence: TGTGCCAGCAGTTTAGAGACAGCTAACTATGGCTACACCTTC. It translates to CASSLETANYGYTF.

The chain couples TRBV9 to TRBJ2-1, with TRBD2 identical over 9 bases. From germline, CDR1 is SGDLS and CDR2 YYNGEE. The V segment lost 2 bases and the J segment 8 bases; nucleotides outside the gene matches: 5. This CDR3 is 14 amino acids long. CDR3: CASSVRAGGYEQFF. The CDR3 coding sequence is TGTGCCAGCAGCGTCAGAGCGGGAGGCTATGAGCAGTTCTTC.

Concerning this clone itself: This probably arose from a read error, given a far larger clone one base away. The identical CDR3 is also encoded by other nucleotide sequences in the sample. The chain is built from TRBV6-1 and TRBJ1-3; D unresolved. CDR3 length: 15 amino acids. Germline V CDR1 and CDR2: MNHNS, SASEGT. V lost 0 bases and J 0 bases, leaving 6 bases between the germline ends. CDR3 bases: TGTGCCAGCAGTGAAGCCCCGTCCTCTGGAAACACCATATATTTT. This translates into CASSEAPSSGNTIYF.

The CDR3: CASTPTGAYSNQPQHF. In DNA form, the CDR3 reads TGTGCCAGCACCCCGACAGGGGCCTATAGCAATCAGCCCCAGCATTTT. This chain connects TRBV7-3 to TRBJ1-5; TRBD1 aligns across 8 bases. The V segment lost 7 bases and the J segment 0 bases; nucleotides outside the gene matches: 8. The CDR3 is 16 amino acids. The germline gives CDR1 SGHTA, CDR2 FQGTGA.

Points on this clone: Other nucleotide sequences from this sample produce the same CDR3. The rearrangement uses TRBV10-1 and TRBJ2-7; TRBD2 is a possible D gene (6 bases). Trimming stripped 2 bases from V and 3 bases from J, with 8 bases between. Germline lookup yields CDR1 WNHNN and CDR2 SYGVQD (reference sequence). The CDR3 runs to 13 residues. For the CDR3, the DNA is TGCGCCAGCAGTGAGGGGGGGAACTACGAGCAGTACTTC. The encoded protein is CASSEGGNYEQYF.

The chain uses TRBV11-2 and TRBJ2-7; 9 bases fit TRBD2. V gave up 2 bases and J gave up 0 bases; unmatched junction bases: 8. The CDR3 is 17 residues long. CDR1 is SGHAT, CDR2 FQNNGV, per germline. The CDR3 sequence: CASSLIAGAFSSYEQYF. The DNA of the CDR3 is TGTGCCAGCAGCTTAATAGCGGGGGCTTTTAGCTCCTACGAGCAGTACTTC.

The V and J genes are TRBV6-2 or TRBV6-3 and TRBJ2-1; 10 nucleotides align to TRBD2. The CDR3 is 19 residues long. V lost 0 bases, J lost 6 bases, and 14 bases stayed unmatched. Germline CDR1 and CDR2: MNHEY and SVGEGT. The DNA of the CDR3 is TGTGCCAGCAGTTACTCCGGGTATGAGTGGACTAGCGGAGGCAATGAGCAGTTCTTC. Translation: CASSYSGYEWTSGGNEQFF.

This rearrangement joins TRBV5-4 to TRBJ1-2; D is ambiguous. Looked up from germline, CDR1 is SGHNT and CDR2 is YYREEE (reference sequence). The CDR3 is 12 amino acids. V lost 4 bases and J lost 8, with 12 bases in between. CDR3 sequence reads: CASSPWSGGYTF. The CDR3 DNA is TGTGCCAGCAGCCCGTGGTCAGGAGGCTACACCTTC.

The chain combines TRBV20-1 with TRBJ1-3; D not resolved. Germline CDR1 and CDR2: DFQATT and SNEGSKA (reference sequence). CDR3 length: 11 residues. The ends were cut back, 0 bases at V and 8 bases at J, with 5 bases in the middle. The CDR3 is CSARERDTIYF. The DNA for the CDR3 is TGCAGTGCTAGAGAGAGAGACACCATATATTTT.

V gene TRBV18 combines with J gene TRBJ1-5; unclear D gene. Trimming shortened V by 4 bases and J by 1 base, and 11 bases separated the two germline ends. CDR3 size: 15 residues. The germline V gene encodes CDR1 KGHSH and CDR2 LQKENI. CDR3 DNA: TGTGCCAGCTCACTAGGAGTCATGAGCAATCAGCCCCAGCATTTT. Translation: CASSLGVMSNQPQHF.

This clone has just a few counts. J is TRBJ1-1 and V is TRBV28, with no clear D. The length of the CDR3 is 10 residues. Trimming cost V 6 bases and J 6 bases, with 5 bases left between them. Germline V gene sequence: CDR1 MDHEN, CDR2 SYDVKM. In DNA, the CDR3 is TGTGCCAGCAGCTTGTCTGAAGCTTTCTTT. Translating gives CASSLSEAFF.